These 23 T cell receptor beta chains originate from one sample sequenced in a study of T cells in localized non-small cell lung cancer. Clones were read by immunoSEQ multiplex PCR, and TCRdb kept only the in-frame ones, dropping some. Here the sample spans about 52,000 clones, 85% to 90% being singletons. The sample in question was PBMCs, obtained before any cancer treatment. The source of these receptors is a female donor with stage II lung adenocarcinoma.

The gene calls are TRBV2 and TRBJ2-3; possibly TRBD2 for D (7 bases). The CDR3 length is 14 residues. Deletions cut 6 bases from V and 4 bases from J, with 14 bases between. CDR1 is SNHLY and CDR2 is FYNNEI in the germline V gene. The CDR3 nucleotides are TGTGCCAGCAGGACGGGGGGCGGGGCAGATACGCAGTATTTT. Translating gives CASRTGGGADTQYF.

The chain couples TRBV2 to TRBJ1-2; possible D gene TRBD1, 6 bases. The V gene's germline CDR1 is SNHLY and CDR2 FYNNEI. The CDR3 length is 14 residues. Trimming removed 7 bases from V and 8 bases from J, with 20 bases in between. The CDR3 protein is CASTAGEGRGGYTF. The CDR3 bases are TGTGCCAGCACCGCAGGGGAGGGAAGGGGGGGCTACACCTTC. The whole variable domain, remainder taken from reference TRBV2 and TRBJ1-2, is EPEVTQTPSHQVTQMGQEVILRCVPISNHLYFYWYRQILGQKVEFLVSFYNNEISEKSEIFDDQFSVERPDGSNFTLKIRSTKLEDSAMYFCASTAGEGRGGYTFGSGTRLTVV.

The CDR3 loop is CASRGQGDNSPLHF. In DNA form, the CDR3 reads TGTGCCAGCAGAGGACAGGGAGACAATTCACCCCTCCACTTT. The chain recombines TRBV25-1 with TRBJ1-6; 8 bases map to TRBD1. This CDR3 spans 14 amino acids. Germline V gives CDR1 MGHDK, CDR2 SYGVNS. V lost 6 bases to trimming and J lost 7 bases; unmatched junction nucleotides: 5.

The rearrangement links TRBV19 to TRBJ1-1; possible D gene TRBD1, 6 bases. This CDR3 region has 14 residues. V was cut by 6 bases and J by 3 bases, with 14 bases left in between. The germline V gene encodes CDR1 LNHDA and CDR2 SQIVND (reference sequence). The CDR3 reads CASRVAGADTEAFF. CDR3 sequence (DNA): TGTGCCAGTAGGGTGGCGGGGGCAGACACTGAAGCTTTCTTT.

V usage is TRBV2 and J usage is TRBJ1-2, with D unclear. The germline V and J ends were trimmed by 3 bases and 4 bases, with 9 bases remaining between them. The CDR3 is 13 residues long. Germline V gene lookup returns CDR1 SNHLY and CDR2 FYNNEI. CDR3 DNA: TGTGCCAGCAGTGAGCGGCAGAGCTATGGCTACACCTTC. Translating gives CASSERQSYGYTF.

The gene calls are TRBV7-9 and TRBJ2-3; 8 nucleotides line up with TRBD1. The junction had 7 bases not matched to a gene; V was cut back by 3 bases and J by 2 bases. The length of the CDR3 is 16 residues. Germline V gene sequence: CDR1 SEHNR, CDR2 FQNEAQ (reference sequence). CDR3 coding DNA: TGTGCCAGCAGCTTCCCGGGACAGGCAAACACAGATACGCAGTATTTT. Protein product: CASSFPGQANTDTQYF.

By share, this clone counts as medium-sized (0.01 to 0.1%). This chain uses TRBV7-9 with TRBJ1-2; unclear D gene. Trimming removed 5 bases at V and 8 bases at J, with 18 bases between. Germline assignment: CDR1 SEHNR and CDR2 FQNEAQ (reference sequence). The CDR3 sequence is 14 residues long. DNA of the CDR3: TGTGCCAGCAGCCCCAATGAGGGAGTGCGCGGCTACACCTTC. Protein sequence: CASSPNEGVRGYTF.

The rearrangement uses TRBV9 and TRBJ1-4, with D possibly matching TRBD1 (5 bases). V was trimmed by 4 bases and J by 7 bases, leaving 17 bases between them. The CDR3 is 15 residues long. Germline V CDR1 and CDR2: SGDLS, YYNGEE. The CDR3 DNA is TGTGCCAGCAGCCAAACGGGACCGAGCGGTGAAAAACTGTTTTTT. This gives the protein CASSQTGPSGEKLFF.

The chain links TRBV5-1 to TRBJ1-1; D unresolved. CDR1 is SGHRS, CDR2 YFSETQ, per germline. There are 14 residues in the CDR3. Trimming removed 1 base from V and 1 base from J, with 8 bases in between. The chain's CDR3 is CASSLWVTNTEAFF. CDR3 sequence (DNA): TGCGCCAGCAGCTTGTGGGTGACGAACACTGAAGCTTTCTTT.

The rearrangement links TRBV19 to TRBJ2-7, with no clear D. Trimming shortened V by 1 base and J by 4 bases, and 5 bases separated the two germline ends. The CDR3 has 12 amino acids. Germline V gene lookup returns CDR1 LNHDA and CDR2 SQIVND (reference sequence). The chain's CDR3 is CASSIGPYEQYF. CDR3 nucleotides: TGTGCCAGTAGTATAGGACCTTACGAGCAGTACTTC.

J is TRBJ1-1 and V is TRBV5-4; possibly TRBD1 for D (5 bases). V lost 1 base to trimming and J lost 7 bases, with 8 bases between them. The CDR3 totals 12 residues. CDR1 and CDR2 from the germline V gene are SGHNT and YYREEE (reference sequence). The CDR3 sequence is CASSLSGGEAFF. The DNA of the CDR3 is TGTGCCAGCAGCTTGTCGGGGGGTGAAGCTTTCTTT.

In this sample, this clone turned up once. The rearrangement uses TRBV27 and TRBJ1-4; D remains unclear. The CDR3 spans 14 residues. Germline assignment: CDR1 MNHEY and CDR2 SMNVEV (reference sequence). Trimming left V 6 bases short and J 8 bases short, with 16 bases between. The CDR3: CASSRVVVGEKLFF. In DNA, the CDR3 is TGTGCCAGCAGCCGCGTGGTGGTGGGGGAAAAACTGTTTTTT.

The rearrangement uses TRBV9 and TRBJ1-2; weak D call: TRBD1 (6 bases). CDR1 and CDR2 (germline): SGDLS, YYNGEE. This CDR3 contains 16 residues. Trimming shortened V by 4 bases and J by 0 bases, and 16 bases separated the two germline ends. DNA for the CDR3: TGTGCCAGCAGCTCAGGGACACTTGAAGCTAACTATGGCTACACCTTC. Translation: CASSSGTLEANYGYTF.

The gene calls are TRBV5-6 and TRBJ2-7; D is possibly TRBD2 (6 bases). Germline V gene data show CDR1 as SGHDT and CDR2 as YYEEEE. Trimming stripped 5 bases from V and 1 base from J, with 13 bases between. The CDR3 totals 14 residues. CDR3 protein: CASSSSGGSYEQYF. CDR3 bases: TGTGCCAGCAGTTCTTCCGGGGGATCCTACGAGCAGTACTTC. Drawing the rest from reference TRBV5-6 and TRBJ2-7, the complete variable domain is DAGVTQSPTHLIKTRGQQVTLRCSPKSGHDTVSWYQQALGQGPQFIFQYYEEEERQRGNFPDRFSGHQFPNYSSELNVNALLLGDSALYLCASSSSGGSYEQYFGPGTRLTVT.

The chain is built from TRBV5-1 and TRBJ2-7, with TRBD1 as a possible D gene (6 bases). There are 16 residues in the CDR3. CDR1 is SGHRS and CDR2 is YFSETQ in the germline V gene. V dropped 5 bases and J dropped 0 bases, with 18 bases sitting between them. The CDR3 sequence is CASRRTATLSSYEQYF. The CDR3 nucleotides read TGCGCCAGCAGACGGACAGCTACCCTGAGCTCCTACGAGCAGTACTTC.

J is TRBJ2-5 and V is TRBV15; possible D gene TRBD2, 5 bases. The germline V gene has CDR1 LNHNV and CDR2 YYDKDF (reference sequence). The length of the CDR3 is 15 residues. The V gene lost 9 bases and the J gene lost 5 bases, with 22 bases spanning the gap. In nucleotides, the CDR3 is TGTGCCACGAAACTAGACCGGTCACTTTACGAGACCCAGTACTTC. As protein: CATKLDRSLYETQYF.

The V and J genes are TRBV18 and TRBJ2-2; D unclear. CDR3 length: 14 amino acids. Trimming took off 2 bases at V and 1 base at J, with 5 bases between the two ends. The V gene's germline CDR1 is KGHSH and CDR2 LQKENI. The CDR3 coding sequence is TGTGCCAGCTCACCATCGGGGAACACCGGGGAGCTGTTTTTT. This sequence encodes CASSPSGNTGELFF.

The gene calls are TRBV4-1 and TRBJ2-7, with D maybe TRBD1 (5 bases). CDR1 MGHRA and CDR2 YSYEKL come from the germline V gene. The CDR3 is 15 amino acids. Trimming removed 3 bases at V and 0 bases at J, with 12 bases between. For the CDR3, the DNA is TGCGCCAGCAGCCACTTGACAGAGACCTCCTACGAGCAGTACTTC. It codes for CASSHLTETSYEQYF.

DNA of the CDR3: TGTGCCAGCAGCTTGGACAGGGGGAGGTATGGCTACACCTTC. This translates into CASSLDRGRYGYTF. This chain joins TRBV5-6 and TRBJ1-2; TRBD1 matches at 8 bases. CDR1 and CDR2 from the germline V gene are SGHDT and YYEEEE. The CDR3 extends over 14 amino acids. The V segment lost 0 bases and the J segment 5 bases; nucleotides outside the gene matches: 3.

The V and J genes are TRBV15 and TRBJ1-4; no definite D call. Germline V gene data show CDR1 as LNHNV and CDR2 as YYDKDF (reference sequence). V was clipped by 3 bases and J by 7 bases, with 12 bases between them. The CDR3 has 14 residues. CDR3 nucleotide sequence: TGTGCCACCAGCAGTAACTATGGAGGTGAAAAACTGTTTTTT. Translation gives CATSSNYGGEKLFF.

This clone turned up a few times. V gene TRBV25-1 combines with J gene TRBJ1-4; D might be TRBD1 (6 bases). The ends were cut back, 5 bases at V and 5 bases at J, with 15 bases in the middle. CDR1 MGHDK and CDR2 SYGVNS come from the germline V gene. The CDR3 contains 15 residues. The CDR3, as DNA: TGTGCCAGCAGTCACACAGGGCAGGGAAATGAAAAACTGTTTTTT. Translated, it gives CASSHTGQGNEKLFF.

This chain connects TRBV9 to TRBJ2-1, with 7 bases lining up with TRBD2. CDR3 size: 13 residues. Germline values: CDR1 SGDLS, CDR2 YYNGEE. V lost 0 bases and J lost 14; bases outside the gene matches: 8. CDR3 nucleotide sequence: TGTGCCAGCAGCGTAGATGTCGGGGGGATGGAGTTCTTC. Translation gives CASSVDVGGMEFF.

The CDR3 DNA sequence: TGTGCCAGCAGCCCGATGGGGGGTAACCAAGAGACCCAGTACTTC. Protein: CASSPMGGNQETQYF. The chain combines TRBV5-4 with TRBJ2-5; weak D call: TRBD2 (6 bases). Per germline, CDR1 SGHNT and CDR2 YYREEE (reference sequence). Trimming took off 4 bases at V and 0 bases at J, with 13 bases between the two ends. The CDR3 is 15 residues long.